This is a list of T cell receptor beta chains from one sample in a study of control samples from healthy donors and cancer patients. Here immunoSEQ multiplex PCR was the method, and the copy in TCRdb shows in-frame clones only, minus some. The sample records about 79,000 clones, more than 85% being singletons. The sample consisted of PBMCs. The receptors here all came from a woman in her forties with lung cancer. The CDR3 runs from the conserved cysteine through the conserved F or W. A D gene is named only where the DNA matches it firmly. The size entry is marked missing in some rows and otherwise reads once, few, many or a size class.

J,V,length,size,D,CDR3,DNA
TRBJ1-2,TRBV19,13,-,-,CASIVRADYGYTF,TGTGCCAGTATCGTCAGGGCAGACTATGGCTACACCTTC
TRBJ1-5,TRBV6-1,12,-,-,CASSESDQPQHF,TGTGCCAGCTCCGAGTCGGATCAGCCCCAGCATTTT
TRBJ1-1,TRBV12-5,14,-,-,CASAPGPWSTEAFF,TGTGCTAGTGCCCCAGGACCCTGGAGCACTGAAGCTTTCTTT
TRBJ2-1,TRBV2,17,-,TRBD2,CASSEVFGTRGYNEQFF,TGTGCCAGCAGTGAAGTGTTCGGGACTAGAGGTTACAATGAGCAGTTCTTC
TRBJ2-1,TRBV19,16,-,-,CASSPDPRGSYNEQFF,TGTGCCAGTAGTCCGGATCCCCGGGGCTCCTACAATGAGCAGTTCTTC
TRBJ1-2,TRBV6-5,15,once,TRBD1,CASSYRDRGLYGYTF,TGTGCCAGCAGTTACCGGGACAGGGGGCTTTATGGCTACACCTTC
TRBJ1-1,TRBV1,16,-,-,CTSSHRQGPPNTEAFF,TGCACCAGCAGCCACAGACAGGGGCCCCCGAACACTGAAGCTTTCTTT
TRBJ1-1,TRBV10-1,17,-,TRBD1,CASSPRQGLGLDTEAFF,TGCGCCAGCAGTCCTCGACAGGGGTTGGGGCTTGACACTGAAGCTTTCTTT
TRBJ1-2,TRBV19,15,-,TRBD1,CASSTPGQAPRGYTF,TGTGCCAGTAGTACCCCGGGACAGGCCCCGAGGGGCTACACCTTC
TRBJ1-2,TRBV9,13,-,-,CASSVGGNYGYTF,TGTGCCAGCAGCGTAGGCGGTAACTATGGCTACACCTTC
TRBJ2-7,TRBV2,13,-,-,CALNVENSYEQYF,TGTGCCCTGAACGTCGAGAACTCCTACGAGCAGTACTTC
TRBJ1-1,TRBV7-2,15,-,-,CASSSFDSPNTEAFF,TGTGCCAGCAGCTCCTTCGACAGTCCGAACACTGAAGCTTTCTTT
TRBJ2-3,TRBV7-3,17,-,TRBD2,CASSLKERGGLADTQYF,TGTGCCAGCAGCTTAAAGGAGCGGGGGGGCCTGGCAGATACGCAGTATTTT
TRBJ2-1,TRBV24-1,14,-,-,CATSKGSSYNEQFF,TGTGCCACCAGTAAGGGGTCTTCCTACAATGAGCAGTTCTTC
TRBJ1-5,TRBV27,13,few,-,CASRLGSNQPQHF,TGTGCCAGCCGGTTGGGGAGCAATCAGCCCCAGCATTTT
TRBJ2-7,TRBV6-5,15,-,TRBD1,CASSRTTGTHYEQYF,TGTGCCAGCAGTCGTACGACAGGGACCCACTACGAGCAGTACTTC
TRBJ2-1,TRBV7-8,17,once,TRBD2,CASSPGLAGGRVNEQFF,TGTGCCAGCAGCCCGGGACTAGCGGGGGGGCGAGTAAATGAGCAGTTCTTC
TRBJ1-1,TRBV27,15,-,TRBD1,CASSLDRVTLREAFF,TGTGCCAGCAGTTTAGACAGGGTAACGCTGCGTGAAGCTTTCTTT
TRBJ2-1,TRBV7-3,18,-,TRBD2,CASSLLAGPFQAYNEQFF,TGTGCCAGCAGCTTACTAGCGGGGCCCTTCCAGGCCTACAATGAGCAGTTCTTC
TRBJ1-2,TRBV28,15,-,TRBD1,CASSPGQGAGYGYTF,TGTGCCAGCAGCCCGGGACAGGGGGCTGGCTATGGCTACACCTTC
TRBJ1-1,TRBV2,15,-,-,CASSEALRKNTEAFF,TGTGCCAGCAGTGAAGCGCTGAGAAAAAACACTGAAGCTTTCTTT
TRBJ2-3,TRBV10-3,15,-,-,CAILGTGPSTDTQYF,TGTGCCATCCTAGGAACAGGGCCTAGCACAGATACGCAGTATTTT
TRBJ2-1,TRBV24-1,16,-,-,CATSDYEGAPYNEQFF,TGTGCCACCAGTGATTATGAGGGAGCTCCCTACAATGAGCAGTTCTTC
TRBJ2-2,TRBV9,14,-,-,CASTRGVNTGELFF,TGTGCCAGCACCCGAGGGGTAAACACCGGGGAGCTGTTTTTT
TRBJ2-5,TRBV6-5,15,-,-,CASTGIPGAQETQYF,TGTGCCAGCACCGGCATACCAGGGGCCCAAGAGACCCAGTACTTC
TRBJ1-2,TRBV19,14,-,TRBD1,CASRDGQGGYGYTF,TGTGCCAGTAGAGATGGACAGGGAGGGTATGGCTACACCTTC
TRBJ1-6,TRBV6-1,16,-,-,CASSEDISSYNSPLHF,TGTGCCAGCAGTGAAGATATTAGCTCCTATAATTCACCCCTCCACTTT
TRBJ2-7,TRBV10-2,15,-,TRBD1,CASSDILGGNYEQYF,TGCGCCAGCAGTGATATTTTAGGGGGCAACTACGAGCAGTACTTC
TRBJ2-1,TRBV28,11,-,-,CASSLWFEQFF,TGTGCCAGCAGTTTGTGGTTTGAGCAGTTCTTC
TRBJ2-5,TRBV4-1,14,-,-,CASSSQASGETQYF,TGCGCCAGCAGCAGCCAAGCTTCAGGTGAGACCCAGTACTTC
TRBJ1-5,TRBV11-2,13,-,-,CASSLGTDQPQHF,TGTGCCAGCAGCTTAGGGACAGATCAGCCCCAGCATTTT
TRBJ2-3,TRBV5-1,15,once,-,CASSASPPSTDTQYF,TGCGCCAGCAGCGCTTCCCCCCCGAGCACAGATACGCAGTATTTT
TRBJ2-1,TRBV7-2,15,few,-,CASSLGRGAYNEQFF,TGTGCCAGCAGCTTAGGGCGGGGAGCTTACAATGAGCAGTTCTTC
TRBJ2-2,TRBV13,14,-,-,CASRKRQGIGELFF,TGTGCCAGCAGAAAAAGGCAGGGTATCGGGGAGCTGTTTTTT
TRBJ2-3,TRBV19,16,-,TRBD1,CASSTTAGGMTDTQYF,TGTGCCAGTAGTACCACAGCAGGGGGCATGACAGATACGCAGTATTTT
TRBJ1-1,TRBV19,17,once,-,CASTAIRGRGSNTEAFF,TGTGCCAGTACCGCCATCAGGGGCCGCGGAAGCAACACTGAAGCTTTCTTT
TRBJ1-2,TRBV9,16,-,-,CASRNSEPGWDYGYTF,TGTGCCAGCAGGAACTCCGAACCGGGTTGGGACTATGGCTACACCTTC
TRBJ2-1,TRBV11-2,16,few,TRBD1,CASSYPGQGNDNEQFF,TGTGCCAGCAGCTATCCGGGACAGGGGAATGACAATGAGCAGTTCTTC
TRBJ1-5,TRBV19,13,-,-,CASLDGGNQPQHF,TGTGCCAGTTTGGATGGCGGCAATCAGCCCCAGCATTTT
TRBJ1-6,TRBV21-1,14,-,-,CASSKARARSPLHF,TGTGCCAGCAGCAAAGCGAGGGCCCGATCACCCCTCCACTTT
TRBJ2-5,TRBV21-1,14,once,-,CASSHLGAQETQYF,TGTGCCAGCAGCCACCTAGGAGCCCAAGAGACCCAGTACTTC
TRBJ1-1,TRBV4-2,16,once,-,CASSQDIGGGWPEAFF,TGTGCCAGCAGCCAAGATATCGGGGGAGGTTGGCCTGAAGCTTTCTTT
TRBJ1-5,TRBV28,19,few,-,CASSLFLSGGQGLNQPQHF,TGTGCCAGCAGTCTCTTTCTTTCCGGTGGGCAGGGGCTCAATCAGCCCCAGCATTTT
TRBJ1-5,TRBV3-1/TRBV3-2,14,-,-,CASSQETGRQPQHF,TGTGCCAGCAGCCAAGAAACGGGTCGGCAGCCCCAGCATTTT
TRBJ2-1,TRBV28,12,-,-,CASSPGFNEQFF,TGTGCCAGCAGTCCAGGTTTCAATGAGCAGTTCTTC
TRBJ2-1,TRBV11-2,14,-,-,CASSFGGPVNEQFF,TGTGCCAGCAGCTTCGGGGGGCCGGTCAATGAGCAGTTCTTC
TRBJ1-5,TRBV6-2/TRBV6-3,15,-,-,CASSYSGRPNQPQHF,TGTGCCAGCAGTTACTCTGGCAGGCCAAATCAGCCCCAGCATTTT
TRBJ1-2,TRBV9,17,-,-,CASSVVQFPNGPNGYTF,TGTGCCAGCAGCGTAGTCCAATTCCCGAATGGGCCTAATGGCTACACCTTC
TRBJ1-2,TRBV29-1,11,-,TRBD1,CSAGQEYGYTF,TGCAGCGCTGGACAGGAGTATGGCTACACCTTC
TRBJ2-7,TRBV6-5,13,-,-,CASSSRSSYEQYF,TGTGCCAGCAGTTCGAGAAGCTCCTACGAGCAGTACTTC
TRBJ1-1,TRBV5-1,14,-,-,CASSKSAVNTEAFF,TGCGCCAGCAGCAAGTCGGCCGTGAACACTGAAGCTTTCTTT
TRBJ1-2,TRBV12-3/TRBV12-4,10,-,-,CASSSNGYTF,TGTGCCAGCAGCAGCAATGGCTACACCTTC